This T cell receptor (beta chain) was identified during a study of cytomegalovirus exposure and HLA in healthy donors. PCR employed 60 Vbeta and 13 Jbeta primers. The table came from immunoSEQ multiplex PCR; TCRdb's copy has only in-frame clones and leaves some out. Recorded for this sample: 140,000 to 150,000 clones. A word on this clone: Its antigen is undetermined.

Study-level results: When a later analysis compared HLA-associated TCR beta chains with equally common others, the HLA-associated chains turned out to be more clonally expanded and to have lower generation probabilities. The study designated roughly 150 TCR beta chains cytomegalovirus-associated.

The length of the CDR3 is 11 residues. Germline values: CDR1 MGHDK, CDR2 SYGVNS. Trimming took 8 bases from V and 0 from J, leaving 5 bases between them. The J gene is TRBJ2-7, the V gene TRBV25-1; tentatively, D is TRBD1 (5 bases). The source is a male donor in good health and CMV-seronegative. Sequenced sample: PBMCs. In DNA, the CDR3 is TGTGCCAGCGGACACTCCTACGAGCAGTACTTC. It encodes CASGHSYEQYF.